A selection of T cell receptor beta chains follows, all from one sample in a study of blood T cell repertoires in COVID-19. The method was immunoSEQ multiplex PCR; TCRdb's version includes in-frame clones alone and lacks a portion of them. The data hold 330,000 or so clones, with more than 85% observed a single time. Material: PBMCs or T cells enriched from blood (not recorded which). The receptors stem from a woman aged 30 to 39 who had recovered from COVID-19. The CDR3 runs from the conserved cysteine through the conserved F or W. Clone size is stated in some rows and not others, as once, few, many or a class when expanded.

J gene,clone size,V gene,CDR3 protein
TRBJ2-7,-,TRBV7-8,CASSPPAYEQYF
TRBJ2-3,-,TRBV27,CASSKLKRDSTDTQYF
TRBJ2-1,-,TRBV18,CASSPPVAASGRASEQFF
TRBJ2-1,-,TRBV5-1,CASSELAGGSYNEQFF
TRBJ1-1,-,TRBV7-3,CASSPQGRGTEAFF
TRBJ2-7,-,TRBV7-8,CASSPHSYEQYF
TRBJ2-1,few,TRBV28,CASCPLDSGYEQFF
TRBJ2-1,-,TRBV5-1,CASSFNQGALINEQFF
TRBJ2-2,-,TRBV11-2,CASSPVGELFF
TRBJ1-4,-,TRBV4-2,CASSLDRTNEKLFF
TRBJ2-7,once,TRBV19,CASTSTDRGSYEQYF
TRBJ1-5,once,TRBV28,CASSPPPGQGRPQHF
TRBJ2-3,once,TRBV27,CASSLVPSVADTQYF
TRBJ2-1,-,TRBV5-1,CASSLGLSGGSYNEQFF
TRBJ2-5,-,TRBV6-5,CASTLQVQGTQYF
TRBJ2-3,-,TRBV6-1,CASSDPTGGPITDTQYF
TRBJ2-1,-,TRBV27,CASSLVTSGYNEQFF
TRBJ2-7,-,TRBV7-2,CASSFRVEDEQYF
TRBJ1-4,-,TRBV10-3,CAISDGTGVEKLFF
TRBJ1-4,-,TRBV7-4,CASPFGGAEEKLFF
TRBJ2-3,-,TRBV12-5,CASGLALPTDTQYF
TRBJ2-7,-,TRBV5-8,CASSPRTGAVYEQYF